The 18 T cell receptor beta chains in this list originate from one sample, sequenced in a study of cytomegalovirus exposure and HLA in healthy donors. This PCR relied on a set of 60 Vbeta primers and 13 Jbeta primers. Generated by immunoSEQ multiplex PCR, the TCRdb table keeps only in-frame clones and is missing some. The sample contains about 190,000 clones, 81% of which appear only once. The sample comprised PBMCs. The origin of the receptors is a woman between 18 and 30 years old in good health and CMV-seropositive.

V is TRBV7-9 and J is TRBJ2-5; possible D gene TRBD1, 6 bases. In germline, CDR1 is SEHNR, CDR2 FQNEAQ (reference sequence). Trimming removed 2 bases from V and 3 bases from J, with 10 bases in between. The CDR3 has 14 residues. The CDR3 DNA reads TGTGCCAGCAGCTTAATACGGGACAAAGAGACCCAGTACTTC. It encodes CASSLIRDKETQYF.

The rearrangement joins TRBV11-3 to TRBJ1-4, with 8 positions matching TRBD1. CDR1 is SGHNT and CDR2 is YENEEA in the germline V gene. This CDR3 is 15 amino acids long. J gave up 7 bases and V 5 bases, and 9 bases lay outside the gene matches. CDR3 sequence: CASSELTGDGEKLFF. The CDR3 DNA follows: TGTGCCAGCAGCGAACTGACAGGGGACGGTGAAAAACTGTTTTTT.

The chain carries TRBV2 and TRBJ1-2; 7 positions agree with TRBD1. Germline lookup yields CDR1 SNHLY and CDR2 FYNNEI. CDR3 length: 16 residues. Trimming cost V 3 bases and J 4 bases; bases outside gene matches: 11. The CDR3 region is CASSEQGGHPLYGYTF. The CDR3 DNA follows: TGTGCCAGCAGTGAGCAGGGGGGACATCCACTCTATGGCTACACCTTC.

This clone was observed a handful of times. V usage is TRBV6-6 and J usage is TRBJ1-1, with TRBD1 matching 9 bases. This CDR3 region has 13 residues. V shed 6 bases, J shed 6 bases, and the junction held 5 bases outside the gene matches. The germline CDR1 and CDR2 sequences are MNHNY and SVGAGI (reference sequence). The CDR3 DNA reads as TGTGCCAGCAGAGACAGGGGGGAGGCTGAAGCTTTCTTT. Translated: CASRDRGEAEAFF.

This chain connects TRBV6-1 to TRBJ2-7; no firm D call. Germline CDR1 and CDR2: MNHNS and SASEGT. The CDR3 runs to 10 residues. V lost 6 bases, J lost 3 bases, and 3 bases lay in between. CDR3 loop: CASRGYEQYV. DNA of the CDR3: TGTGCCAGCAGGGGCTACGAGCAGTACGTC.

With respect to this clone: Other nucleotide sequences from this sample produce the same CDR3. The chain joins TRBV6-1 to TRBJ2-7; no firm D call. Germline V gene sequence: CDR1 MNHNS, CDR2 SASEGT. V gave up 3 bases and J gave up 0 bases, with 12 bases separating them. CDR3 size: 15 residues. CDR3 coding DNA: TGTGCCAGCAGTGAGCCGGCTAGGAGCTCCTACGAGCAGTACTTC. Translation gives CASSEPARSSYEQYF.

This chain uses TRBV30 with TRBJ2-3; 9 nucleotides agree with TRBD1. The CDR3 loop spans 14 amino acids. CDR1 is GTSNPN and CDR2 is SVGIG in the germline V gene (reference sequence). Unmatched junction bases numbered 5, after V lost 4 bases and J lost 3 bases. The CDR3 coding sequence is TGTGCCTGGAACCCGGGACAGGGAACAGATACGCAGTATTTT. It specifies CAWNPGQGTDTQYF.

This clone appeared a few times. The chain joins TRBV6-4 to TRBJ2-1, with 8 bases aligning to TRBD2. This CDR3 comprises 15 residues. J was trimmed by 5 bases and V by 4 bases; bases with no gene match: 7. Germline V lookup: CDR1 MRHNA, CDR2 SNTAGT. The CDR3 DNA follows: TGTGCCAGCAGTGTACTTGCGGGGGGAAACAATGAGCAGTTCTTC. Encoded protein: CASSVLAGGNNEQFF.

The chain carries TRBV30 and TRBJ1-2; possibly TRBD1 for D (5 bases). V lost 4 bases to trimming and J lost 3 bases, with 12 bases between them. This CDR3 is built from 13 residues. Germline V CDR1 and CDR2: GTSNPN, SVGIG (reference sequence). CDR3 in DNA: TGTGCCTGGATAGGGGTTGCTGACTATGGCTACACCTTC. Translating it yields CAWIGVADYGYTF.

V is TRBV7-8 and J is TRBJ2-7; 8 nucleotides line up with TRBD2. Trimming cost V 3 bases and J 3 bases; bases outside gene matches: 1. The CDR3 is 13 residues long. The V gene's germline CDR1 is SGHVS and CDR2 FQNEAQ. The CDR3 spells CASSFSGVYEQYV. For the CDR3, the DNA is TGTGCCAGCAGCTTTAGCGGGGTCTACGAGCAGTACGTC.

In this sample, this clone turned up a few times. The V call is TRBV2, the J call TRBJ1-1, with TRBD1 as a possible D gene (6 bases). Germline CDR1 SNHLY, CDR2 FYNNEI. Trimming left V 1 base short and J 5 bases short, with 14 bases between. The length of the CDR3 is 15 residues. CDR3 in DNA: TGTGCCAGCAGTGAAGAGGGCAGGGGATGGACTGAAGCTTTCTTT. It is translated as CASSEEGRGWTEAFF.

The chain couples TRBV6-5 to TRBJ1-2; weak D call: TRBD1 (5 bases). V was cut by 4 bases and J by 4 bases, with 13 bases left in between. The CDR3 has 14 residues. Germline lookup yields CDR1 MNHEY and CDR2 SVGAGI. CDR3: CASSFDSTSYGYTF. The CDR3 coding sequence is TGTGCCAGCAGTTTCGACAGTACCTCCTATGGCTACACCTTC.

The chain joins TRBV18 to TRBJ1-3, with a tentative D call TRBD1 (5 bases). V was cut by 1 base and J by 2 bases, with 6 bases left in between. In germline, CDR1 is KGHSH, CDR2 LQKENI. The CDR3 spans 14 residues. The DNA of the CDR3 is TGTGCCAGCTCACCACAGGGGCCTGGAAACACCATATATTTT. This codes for CASSPQGPGNTIYF.

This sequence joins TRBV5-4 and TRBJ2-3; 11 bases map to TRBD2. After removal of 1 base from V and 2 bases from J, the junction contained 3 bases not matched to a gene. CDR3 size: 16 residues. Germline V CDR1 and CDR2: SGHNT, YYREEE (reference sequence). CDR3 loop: CASSLPSGGHTDTQYF. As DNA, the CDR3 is TGTGCCAGCAGCTTGCCTAGCGGGGGGCACACAGATACGCAGTATTTT.

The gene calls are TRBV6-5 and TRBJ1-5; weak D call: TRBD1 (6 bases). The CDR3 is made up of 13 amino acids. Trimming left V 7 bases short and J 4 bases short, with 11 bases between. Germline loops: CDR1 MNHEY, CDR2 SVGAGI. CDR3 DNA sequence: TGTGCCAGCAAAACAGGGCGGAATCAGCCCCAGCATTTT. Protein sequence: CASKTGRNQPQHF.

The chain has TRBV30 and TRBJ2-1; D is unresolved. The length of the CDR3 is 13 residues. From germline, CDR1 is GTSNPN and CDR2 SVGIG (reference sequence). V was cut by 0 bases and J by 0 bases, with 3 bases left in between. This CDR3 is CAWSVISYNEQFF. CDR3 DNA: TGTGCCTGGAGTGTTATCTCCTACAATGAGCAGTTCTTC.

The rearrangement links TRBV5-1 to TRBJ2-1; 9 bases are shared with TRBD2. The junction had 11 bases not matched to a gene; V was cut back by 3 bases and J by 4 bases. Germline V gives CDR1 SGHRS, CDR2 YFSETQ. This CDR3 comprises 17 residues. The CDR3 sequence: CASSSETLAGQYNEQFF. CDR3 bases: TGCGCCAGCAGCTCCGAAACCCTAGCGGGGCAGTACAATGAGCAGTTCTTC.

CDR3: CATSGDRGPGELFF. DNA for the CDR3: TGTGCCACCAGCGGGGACAGGGGGCCAGGGGAGCTGTTTTTT. J is TRBJ2-2 and V is TRBV15; 12 nucleotides align to TRBD1. The CDR3 runs 14 residues. The germline V gene encodes CDR1 LNHNV and CDR2 YYDKDF (reference sequence). V dropped 5 bases and J dropped 8; count of bases not matched to a gene: 3.